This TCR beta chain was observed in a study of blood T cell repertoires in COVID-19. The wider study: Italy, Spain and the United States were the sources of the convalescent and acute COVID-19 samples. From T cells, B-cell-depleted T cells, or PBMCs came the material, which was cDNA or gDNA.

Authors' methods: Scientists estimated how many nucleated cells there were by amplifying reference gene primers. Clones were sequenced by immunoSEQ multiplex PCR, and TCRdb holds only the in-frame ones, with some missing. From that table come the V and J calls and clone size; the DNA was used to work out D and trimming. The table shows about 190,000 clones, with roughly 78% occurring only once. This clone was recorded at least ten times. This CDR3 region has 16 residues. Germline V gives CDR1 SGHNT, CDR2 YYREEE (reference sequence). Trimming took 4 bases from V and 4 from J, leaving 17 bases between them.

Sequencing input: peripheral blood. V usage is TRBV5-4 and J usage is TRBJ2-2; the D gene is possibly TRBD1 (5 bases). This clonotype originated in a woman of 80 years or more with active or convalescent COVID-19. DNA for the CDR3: TGTGCCAGCAGCCCTCGGACCAGGGCAGGCACCGGGGAGCTGTTTTTT. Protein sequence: CASSPRTRAGTGELFF.